The rows below give T cell receptor beta chains drawn from one sample of a study of CD8+CD57+ T cells in acquired aplastic anemia. A single record per CDR3 protein comes from TCRdb applying MiXCR to the reads. The data show hundreds of thousands of distinct CDR3 sequences, more than 40% seen once. Material for sequencing was sorted CD4+, CD8+, or CD8+CD57+ T cells (not recorded which) from PBMCs. Source of these receptors: a human donor with aplastic anemia. CDR3s include the opening cysteine and the closing phenylalanine or tryptophan. The order of the fields is clone size, J gene, D gene, V gene, CDR3 protein, CDR3 DNA. A D gene is named only where the DNA matches it firmly. A row's size may be missing; if present it is once, few, many or a size class.

.	TRBJ2-3	TRBD2	TRBV6-2/TRBV6-3	CASSPTSGTDAQYF	TGTGCCAGCAGTCCCACTAGCGGCACAGATGCGCAGTATTTT
few	TRBJ1-2	TRBD1	TRBV24-1	CATSDQQGAYGYTF	TGTGCCACCAGTGATCAACAGGGGGCCTATGGCTACACCTTC
many	TRBJ1-2	.	TRBV7-9	CASSSPQEWDYGYTF	TGTGCCAGCAGCTCGCCACAGGAGTGGGACTATGGCTACACCTTC
many	TRBJ2-6	.	TRBV19	CASSIITWSGANVLTF	TGTGCCAGTAGTATTATTACGTGGTCTGGGGCCAACGTCCTGACTTTC
.	TRBJ1-2	.	TRBV25-1	CASSDRDPANYGYTF	TGTGCCAGCAGTGACCGGGACCCAGCTAACTATGGCTACACCTTC
.	TRBJ2-1	.	TRBV11-3	CASSQEARIQFF	TGTGCCAGCAGCCAAGAGGCTAGGATTCAGTTCTTC
many	TRBJ2-1	.	TRBV5-6	CASSLSASYNEQFF	TGTGCCAGCAGCCTCAGCGCATCCTACAATGAGCAGTTCTTC
many	TRBJ2-1	.	TRBV20-1	CSARDKVKNGPAEQFF	TGCAGTGCTAGAGATAAGGTTAAAAACGGCCCCGCGGAGCAGTTCTTC
once	TRBJ2-7	TRBD1	TRBV7-9	CASSSTGTGTEQYF	TGTGCCAGCAGCTCAACCGGGACAGGGACCGAGCAGTACTTC
few	TRBJ2-7	.	TRBV7-2	CASSLNLSPEQYF	TGTGCCAGCAGCTTGAATCTATCCCCCGAGCAGTACTTC
many	TRBJ2-3	TRBD2	TRBV6-5	CASSRSGGNTDTQYF	TGTGCCAGCAGTAGGAGCGGGGGGAACACAGATACGCAGTATTTT
few	TRBJ2-1	.	TRBV10-1	CASSESTRVGNEQFF	TGCGCCAGCAGTGAGTCTACCAGGGTAGGAAATGAGCAGTTCTTC
.	TRBJ2-2	.	TRBV9	CASSLRDGLISGELFF	TGTGCCAGCAGCCTCCGGGACGGTTTAATATCCGGGGAGCTGTTTTTT
once	TRBJ1-2	TRBD1	TRBV5-4	CASSRTGEPGYGYTF	TGTGCCAGCAGCAGGACAGGGGAGCCAGGCTATGGCTACACCTTC
many	TRBJ1-1	.	TRBV12-5	CASGLKADTEAFF	TGTGCTAGTGGTTTGAAGGCAGACACTGAAGCTTTCTTT
few	TRBJ2-7	.	TRBV7-2	CASSPGTLREQYF	TGTGCCAGCAGCCCTGGGACTCTACGCGAGCAGTACTTC
few	TRBJ2-7	.	TRBV6-2/TRBV6-3	CASSFLQEVDEQYF	TGTGCCAGCAGTTTTCTGCAGGAAGTGGACGAGCAGTACTTC
.	TRBJ1-4	.	TRBV15	CATSREGLAGGEKLFF	TGTGCCACCAGCAGAGAGGGACTAGCGGGAGGCGAAAAACTGTTTTTT
many	TRBJ2-1	TRBD2	TRBV9	CASSVGPSGRENNEQFF	TGTGCCAGCAGCGTAGGTCCTAGCGGGAGGGAAAACAATGAGCAGTTCTTC
.	TRBJ1-2	TRBD1	TRBV10-2	CASSEHRGTYGYTF	TGCGCCAGCAGTGAGCACAGGGGTACCTATGGCTACACCTTC
.	TRBJ2-7	TRBD1	TRBV20-1	CSASPGQTYEQYF	TGCAGTGCTAGCCCGGGACAGACCTACGAGCAGTACTTC
many	TRBJ1-3	.	TRBV9	CASSVAEGLGNTIYF	TGTGCCAGCAGCGTAGCAGAGGGTCTTGGAAACACCATATATTTT
many	TRBJ2-7	TRBD2	TRBV20-1	CSARDTSGNSYEQYF	TGCAGTGCTAGGGACACTAGCGGAAACTCCTACGAGCAGTACTTC
many	TRBJ1-5	.	TRBV6-1	CASSDREQVQPQHF	TGTGCCAGCAGTGATCGGGAACAGGTCCAGCCCCAGCATTTT
few	TRBJ1-1	.	TRBV9	CASSPGVEGTEAFF	TGTGCCAGCAGCCCTGGGGTCGAGGGCACTGAAGCTTTCTTT
.	TRBJ2-1	TRBD2	TRBV6-6	CAVGGGNAAYNEQFF	TGTGCCGTCGGGGGGGGGAATGCGGCCTACAATGAGCAGTTCTTC
.	TRBJ2-7	TRBD1	TRBV30	CAWSALRNRGDEQYF	TGTGCCTGGAGTGCACTACGCAACAGGGGGGACGAGCAGTACTTC
.	TRBJ2-1	TRBD2	TRBV7-9	CASSKGLAEYNEQFF	TGTGCCAGCAGCAAGGGACTAGCGGAGTACAATGAGCAGTTCTTC
many	TRBJ2-2	.	TRBV7-6	CASSLDSTLDAGELFF	TGTGCCAGCAGCTTAGATAGCACGCTGGACGCCGGGGAGCTGTTTTTT
many	TRBJ1-4	.	TRBV10-1	CASSETGSGEKLFF	TGCGCCAGCAGCGAAACAGGGAGTGGGGAAAAACTGTTTTTT
many	TRBJ2-7	.	TRBV7-9	CASSFPSGEQYF	TGTGCCAGCAGCTTCCCCTCAGGAGAGCAGTACTTC
many	TRBJ2-1	.	TRBV7-9	CASSLVGGPGSYNEQFF	TGTGCCAGCAGCCTCGTCGGGGGGCCTGGCTCCTACAATGAGCAGTTCTTC
many	TRBJ1-2	TRBD1	TRBV19	CASSNSQGVNGYTF	TGTGCCAGTAGTAACTCACAGGGGGTCAATGGCTACACCTTC
.	TRBJ2-7	.	TRBV20-1	CSAPSGVSTYEQYF	TGCAGTGCACCTTCGGGGGTCTCAACCTACGAGCAGTACTTC
.	TRBJ1-1	TRBD1	TRBV5-1	CASSSPGQGGSTEAFF	TGCGCCAGCAGCTCACCGGGACAGGGGGGTTCCACTGAAGCTTTCTTT
many	TRBJ2-1	.	TRBV5-6	CASTTDWGGTYNEQFF	TGTGCCAGCACCACGGACTGGGGTGGGACATACAATGAGCAGTTCTTC
.	TRBJ2-6	.	TRBV7-2	CAWSVQSSGANVLTF	TGTGCCTGGAGTGTACAAAGCTCTGGGGCCAACGTCCTGACTTTC
.	TRBJ1-3	.	TRBV28	CASSFGSTIYF	TGTGCCAGCAGTTTCGGAAGCACCATATATTTT
many	TRBJ2-1	TRBD2	TRBV7-8	CASSPQVGLAVGRNEQFF	TGTGCCAGCAGCCCTCAGGTTGGGCTAGCGGTGGGTCGCAATGAGCAGTTCTTC
many	TRBJ1-1	TRBD1	TRBV12-3/TRBV12-4	CASRGDSFNTEAFF	TGTGCCAGCAGGGGGGACAGTTTCAACACTGAAGCTTTCTTT
many	TRBJ1-4	.	TRBV28	CASSPERGKLFF	TGTGCCAGCAGTCCCGAGCGCGGAAAACTGTTTTTT
few	TRBJ2-7	TRBD2	TRBV10-1	CASSQGGLARYEQYF	TGCGCCAGCAGCCAAGGGGGACTAGCCCGTTACGAGCAGTACTTC
.	TRBJ1-6	.	TRBV20-1	CSARSESSYNSPLHF	TGCAGTGCTAGAAGTGAGAGCTCCTATAATTCACCCCTCCACTTT
many	TRBJ1-6	TRBD1	TRBV27	CASRSGQYNSPLHF	TGTGCCAGCAGGTCGGGACAGTATAATTCACCCCTCCACTTT
few	TRBJ1-4	.	TRBV19	CASSINSASEKLFF	TGTGCCAGTAGTATAAACAGCGCCTCGGAAAAACTGTTTTTT
.	TRBJ1-1	TRBD1	TRBV12-5	CASAAQGANTEAFF	TGTGCTAGTGCCGCACAGGGGGCGAACACTGAAGCTTTCTTT
many	TRBJ2-3	.	TRBV6-5	CASSYSRGPADTQYF	TGTGCCAGCAGTTACTCGCGGGGCCCCGCAGATACGCAGTATTTT
.	TRBJ1-1	.	TRBV25-1	CASSETGEAFF	TGTGCCAGCAGTGAGACAGGTGAAGCTTTCTTT
.	TRBJ2-2	.	TRBV19	CASKKGEWTGELFF	TGTGCCAGTAAGAAGGGGGAGTGGACCGGGGAGCTGTTTTTT
many	TRBJ2-7	TRBD1	TRBV11-1	CASSETGGASYEQYF	TGTGCCAGCAGCGAAACAGGGGGCGCTTCCTACGAGCAGTACTTC
many	TRBJ1-5	.	TRBV20-1	CSAIQGRGNQPQHF	TGCAGTGCAATTCAGGGTAGGGGCAATCAGCCCCAGCATTTT
.	TRBJ2-5	.	TRBV2	CASKFVRGARETQYF	TGTGCCAGCAAATTCGTCCGGGGGGCCCGGGAGACCCAGTACTTC